This T cell receptor (beta chain) was obtained from a study of T cells in Graves' hyperthyroidism and ophthalmopathy. It was RNA transcripts that yielded the amplified TCR beta CDR3 regions. A first-round RT-PCR of the TCR CDR3 used the HTBI primer set. From the multiplex PCR reads, TCRdb called clonotypes with MiXCR, one entry per CDR3 protein. The sample holds some 700,000 distinct CDR3 sequences; roughly 17% are singletons and the top ten take around a sixth. CDR1 is MNHEY and CDR2 is SMNVEV in the germline V gene (reference sequence). The CDR3 extends over 14 amino acids. V was pared by 5 bases and J by 7 bases, with 17 bases between. Patients aged 18 to 65 had newly diagnosed hyperthyroidism of under 2 months' duration. Uncontrolled infection, other autoimmune disease, pregnancy or lactation disqualified patients from enrolment. Clinicians diagnosed patients from clinical symptoms, serum thyroxine and TRAb, thyroid ultrasound and orbital computed tomography.

This receptor was obtained from a man aged 50-59 years with Graves' hyperthyroidism. The sample comprised blood. The J gene is TRBJ1-2, the V gene TRBV27; a weak D match, TRBD1 (6 bases). CDR3 sequence: CASSLSTGSCGYTF. Written as DNA, the CDR3 is TGTGCCAGCAGTCTAAGCACAGGGTCATGTGGCTACACCTTC.